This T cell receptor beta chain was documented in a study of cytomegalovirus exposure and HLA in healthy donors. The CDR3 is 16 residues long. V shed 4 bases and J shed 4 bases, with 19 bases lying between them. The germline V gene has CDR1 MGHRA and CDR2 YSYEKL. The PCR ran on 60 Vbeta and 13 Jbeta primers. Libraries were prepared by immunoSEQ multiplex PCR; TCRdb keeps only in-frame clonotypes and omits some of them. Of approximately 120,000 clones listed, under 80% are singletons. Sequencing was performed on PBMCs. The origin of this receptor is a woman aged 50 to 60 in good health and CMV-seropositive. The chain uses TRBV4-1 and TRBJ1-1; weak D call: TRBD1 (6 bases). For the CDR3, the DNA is TGCGCCAGCAGCCCCCGCAGGGGCCTCCAGGCCACTGAAGCTTTCTTT. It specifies CASSPRRGLQATEAFF.